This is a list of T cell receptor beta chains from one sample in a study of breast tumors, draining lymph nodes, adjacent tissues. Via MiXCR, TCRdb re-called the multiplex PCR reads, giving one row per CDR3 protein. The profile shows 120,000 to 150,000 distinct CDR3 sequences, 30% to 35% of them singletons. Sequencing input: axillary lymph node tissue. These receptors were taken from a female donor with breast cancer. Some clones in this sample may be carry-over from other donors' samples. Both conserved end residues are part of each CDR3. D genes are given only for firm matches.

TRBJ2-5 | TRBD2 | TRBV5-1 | CASSLAGGKDTQYF
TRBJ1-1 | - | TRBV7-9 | CASSFHSIGYTEAFF
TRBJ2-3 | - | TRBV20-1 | CSARTARLTDTQYF
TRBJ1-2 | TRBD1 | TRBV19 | CASSQQGRRIGYTF
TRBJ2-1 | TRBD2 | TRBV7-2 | CASSLAGTSGGAQNEQFF
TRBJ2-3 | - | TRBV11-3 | CASSPRTQRNTDTQYF
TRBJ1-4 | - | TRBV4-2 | CASSQGLAGAEEKLFF
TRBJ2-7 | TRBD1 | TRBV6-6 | CASKGGSSEQYF
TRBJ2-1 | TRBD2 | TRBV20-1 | CSASVQSAGRYNEQFF
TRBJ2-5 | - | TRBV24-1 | CATSETGNQGTQYF
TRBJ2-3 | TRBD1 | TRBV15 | CATRGPGTGAPDTQYF